This T cell receptor beta chain was profiled in a study of response to subunit inactivated influenza vaccine. Study results and limitations: After each seasonal influenza vaccination, few new T cells are recruited, the authors suggested.

V was shortened by 1 base and J by 4 bases, with 11 bases between the two germline ends. The CDR3 is 13 residues long. CDR1 DFQATT and CDR2 SNEGSKA come from the germline V gene (reference sequence). About this clonotype itself: The antigen is unknown.

TCRdb re-analysed the RT-PCR reads in MiXCR, keeping a single row per CDR3 protein. This sample has roughly 780,000 distinct CDR3 sequences, with under 20% found just once. This receptor was taken from a middle-aged man who received an inactivated influenza vaccine. Sequenced here: PBMCs from blood, sampled more than 4 days after vaccination. The V call is TRBV20-1, the J call TRBJ2-7; perhaps TRBD2 as D (6 bases). The CDR3 nucleotides are TGCAGTGCTAGAGTGGACTACTCGTACGAGCAGTACTTC. Protein sequence: CSARVDYSYEQYF.